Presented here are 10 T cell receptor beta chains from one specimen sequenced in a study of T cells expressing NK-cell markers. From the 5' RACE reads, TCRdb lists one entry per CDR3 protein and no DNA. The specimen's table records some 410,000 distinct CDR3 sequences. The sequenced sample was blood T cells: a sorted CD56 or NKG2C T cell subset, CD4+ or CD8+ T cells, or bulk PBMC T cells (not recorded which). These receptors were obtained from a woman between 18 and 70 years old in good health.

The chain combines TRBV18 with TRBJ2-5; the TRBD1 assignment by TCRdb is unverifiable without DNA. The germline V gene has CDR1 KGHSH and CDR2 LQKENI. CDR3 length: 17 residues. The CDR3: CASSPNIPGTRQETQYF.

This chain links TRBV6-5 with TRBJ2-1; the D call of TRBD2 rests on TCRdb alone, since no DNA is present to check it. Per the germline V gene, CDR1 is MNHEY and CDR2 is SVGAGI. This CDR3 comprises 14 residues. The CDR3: CASSSSGSYNEQFF.

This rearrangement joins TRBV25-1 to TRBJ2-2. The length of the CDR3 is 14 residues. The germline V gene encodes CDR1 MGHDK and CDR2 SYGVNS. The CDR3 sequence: CASSAWTDSGELFF.

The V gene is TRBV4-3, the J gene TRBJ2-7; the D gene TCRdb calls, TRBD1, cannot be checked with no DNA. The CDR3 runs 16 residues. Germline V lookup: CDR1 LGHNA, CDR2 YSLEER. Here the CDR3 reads CASSQEYGMIAYEQYF.

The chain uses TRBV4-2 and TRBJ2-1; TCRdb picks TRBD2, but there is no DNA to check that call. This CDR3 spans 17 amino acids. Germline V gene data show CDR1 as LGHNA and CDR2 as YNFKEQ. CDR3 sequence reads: CASSQDSTSGRKNEQFF.

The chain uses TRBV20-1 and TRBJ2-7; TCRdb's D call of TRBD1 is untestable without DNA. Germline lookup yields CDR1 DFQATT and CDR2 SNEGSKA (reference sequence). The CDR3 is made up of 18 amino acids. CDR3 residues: CSARDRSSRDRTSYEQYF.

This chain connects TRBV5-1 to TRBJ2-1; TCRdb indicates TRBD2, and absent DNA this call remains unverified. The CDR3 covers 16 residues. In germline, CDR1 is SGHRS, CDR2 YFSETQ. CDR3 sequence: CASSFLGSSGNNEQFF.

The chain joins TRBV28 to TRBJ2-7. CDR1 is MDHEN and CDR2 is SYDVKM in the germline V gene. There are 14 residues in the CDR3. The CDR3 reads CASRLVRTSYEQYF.

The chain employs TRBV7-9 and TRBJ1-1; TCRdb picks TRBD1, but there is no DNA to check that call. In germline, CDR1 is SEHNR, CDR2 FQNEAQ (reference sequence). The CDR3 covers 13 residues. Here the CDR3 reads CASSQGRGPEAFF.

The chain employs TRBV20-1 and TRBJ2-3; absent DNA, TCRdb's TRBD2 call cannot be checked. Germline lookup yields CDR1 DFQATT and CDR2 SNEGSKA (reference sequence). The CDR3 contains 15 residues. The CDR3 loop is CSASVGLGVADTQYF.